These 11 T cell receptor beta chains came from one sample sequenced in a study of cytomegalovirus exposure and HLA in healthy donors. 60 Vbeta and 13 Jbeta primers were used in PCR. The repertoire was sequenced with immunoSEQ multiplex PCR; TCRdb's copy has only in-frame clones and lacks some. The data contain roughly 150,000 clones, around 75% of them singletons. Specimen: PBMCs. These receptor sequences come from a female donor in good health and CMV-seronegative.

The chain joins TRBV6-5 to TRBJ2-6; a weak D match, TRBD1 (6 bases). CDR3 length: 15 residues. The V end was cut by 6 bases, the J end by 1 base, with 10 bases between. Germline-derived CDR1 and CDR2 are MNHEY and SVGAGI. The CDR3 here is CASSPDRSGANVLTF. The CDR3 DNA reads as TGTGCCAGCAGCCCCGACAGGTCTGGGGCCAACGTCCTGACTTTC.

The CDR3 loop is CASSQDSAPAGEKLFF. As DNA, the CDR3 is TGTGCCAGCAGCCAAGATAGTGCTCCTGCGGGTGAAAAACTGTTTTTT. The V and J genes are TRBV4-2 and TRBJ1-4, with D unclear. This CDR3 has 16 residues. The V gene lost 0 bases and the J gene lost 7 bases, with 15 bases spanning the gap. Germline CDR1 is LGHNA and CDR2 is YNFKEQ.

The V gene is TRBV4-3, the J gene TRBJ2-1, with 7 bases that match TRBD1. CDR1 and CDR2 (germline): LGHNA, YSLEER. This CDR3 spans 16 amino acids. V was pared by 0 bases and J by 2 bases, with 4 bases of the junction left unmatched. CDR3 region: CASSQEGDSAYNEQFF. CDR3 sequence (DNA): TGCGCCAGCAGCCAAGAGGGGGACAGTGCCTACAATGAGCAGTTCTTC.

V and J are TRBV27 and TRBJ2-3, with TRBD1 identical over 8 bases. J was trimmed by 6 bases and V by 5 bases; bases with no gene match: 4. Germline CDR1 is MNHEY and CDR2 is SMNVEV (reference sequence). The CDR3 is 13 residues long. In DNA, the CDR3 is TGTGCCAGCAGTGCGGGACAGGTGGATACGCAGTATTTT. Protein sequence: CASSAGQVDTQYF.

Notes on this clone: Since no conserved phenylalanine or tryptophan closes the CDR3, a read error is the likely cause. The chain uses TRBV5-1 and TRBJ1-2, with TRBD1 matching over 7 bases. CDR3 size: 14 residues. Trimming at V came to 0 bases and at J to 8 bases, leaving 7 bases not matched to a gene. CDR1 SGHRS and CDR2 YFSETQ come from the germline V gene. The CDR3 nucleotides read TGCGCCAGCAGCTTGGTTCCAGGGGGAGGAGGCTACACCCTC. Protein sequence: CASSLVPGGGGYTL.

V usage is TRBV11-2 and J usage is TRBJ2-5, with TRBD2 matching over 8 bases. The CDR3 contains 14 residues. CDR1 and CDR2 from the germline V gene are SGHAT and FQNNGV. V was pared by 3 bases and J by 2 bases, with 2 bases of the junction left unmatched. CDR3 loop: CASSFSGGQETQYF. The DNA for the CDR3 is TGTGCCAGCAGCTTCAGCGGGGGACAAGAGACCCAGTACTTC.

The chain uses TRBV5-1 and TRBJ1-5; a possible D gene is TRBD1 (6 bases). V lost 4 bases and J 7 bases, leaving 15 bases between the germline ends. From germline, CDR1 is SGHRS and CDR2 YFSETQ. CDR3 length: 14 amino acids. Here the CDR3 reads CASSPRGGGQPQHF. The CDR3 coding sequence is TGCGCCAGCAGCCCGCGGGGAGGGGGGCAGCCCCAGCATTTT.

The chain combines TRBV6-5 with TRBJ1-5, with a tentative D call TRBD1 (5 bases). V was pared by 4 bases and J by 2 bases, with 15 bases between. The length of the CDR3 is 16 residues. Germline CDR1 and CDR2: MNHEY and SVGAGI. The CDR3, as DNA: TGTGCCAGCAGTTTGGGGGGGACCGGCGGCAATCAGCCCCAGCATTTT. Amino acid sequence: CASSLGGTGGNQPQHF.

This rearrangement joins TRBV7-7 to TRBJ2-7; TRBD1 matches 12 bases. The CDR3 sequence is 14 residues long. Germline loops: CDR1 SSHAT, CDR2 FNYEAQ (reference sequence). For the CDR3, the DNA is TGTGCGGTGACACCGGGACAGGGGGCGGACGAGCAGTACTTC. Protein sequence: CAVTPGQGADEQYF.

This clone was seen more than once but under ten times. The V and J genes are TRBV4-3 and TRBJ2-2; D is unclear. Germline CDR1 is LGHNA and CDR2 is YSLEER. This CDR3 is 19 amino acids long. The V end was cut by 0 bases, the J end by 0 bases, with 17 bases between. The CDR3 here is CASSQEHPRITPNTGELFF. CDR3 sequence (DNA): TGCGCCAGCAGCCAAGAACACCCGCGGATCACTCCGAACACCGGGGAGCTGTTTTTT.

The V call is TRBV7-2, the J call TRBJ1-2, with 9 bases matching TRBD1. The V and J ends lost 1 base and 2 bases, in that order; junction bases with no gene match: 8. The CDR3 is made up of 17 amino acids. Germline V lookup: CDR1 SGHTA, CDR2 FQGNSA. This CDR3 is CASSLGWVGQGNYGYTF. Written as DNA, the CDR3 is TGTGCCAGCAGCTTAGGGTGGGTCGGACAGGGGAACTATGGCTACACCTTC. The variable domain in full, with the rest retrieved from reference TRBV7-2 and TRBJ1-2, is GAGVSQSPSNKVTEKGKDVELRCDPISGHTALYWYRQSLGQGLEFLIYFQGNSAPDKSGLPSDRFSAERTGGSVSTLTIQRTQQEDSAVYLCASSLGWVGQGNYGYTFGSGTRLTVV.